This section outlines one T cell receptor (beta chain) sequence together with its context. The antigen it recognizes is unknown. No much larger clone is present one base from it, and per-base qualities are unavailable. Library creation used the immunoSEQ multiplex PCR assay. TCRdb limited this immuneACCESS table to in-frame rearrangements with V and J called. A share of clones is missing; checked studies link under half to unresolved V genes, and the rest is unexplained. This sample gives tens of thousands of clones in total; around 96% of them show up just once. The leading ten clones occupy about 0.033% of the sample. This record belongs to a study of shared T cell receptors in the human thymus (TCRdb year 2021). Turning to the overall study: The study examined how the human thymus generates shared, self-reactive T-cell receptor alpha chains.

From the cysteine up to the phenylalanine, the CDR3 has a length of 18 residues. Just CDR3 DNA is preserved here, 54 bases in frame from base 1. The germline V gene provides CDR1 MGHRA and CDR2 YSYEKL. Trimming at the junction amounts to 0 bases on V and 3 bases on J, and the germline ends lie 19 bases apart. The chain is assembled from TRBV4-1 and TRBJ2-3; matching of 7 bases hints at TRBD1 as the D gene. Sequencing was carried out using thymocytes. This receptor was identified in a human donor. The sequence in DNA is TGCGCCAGCAGCCAAGATTCCAAGACAGGGACTTGGACAGATACGCAGTATTTT. This translates into CASSQDSKTGTWTDTQYF.